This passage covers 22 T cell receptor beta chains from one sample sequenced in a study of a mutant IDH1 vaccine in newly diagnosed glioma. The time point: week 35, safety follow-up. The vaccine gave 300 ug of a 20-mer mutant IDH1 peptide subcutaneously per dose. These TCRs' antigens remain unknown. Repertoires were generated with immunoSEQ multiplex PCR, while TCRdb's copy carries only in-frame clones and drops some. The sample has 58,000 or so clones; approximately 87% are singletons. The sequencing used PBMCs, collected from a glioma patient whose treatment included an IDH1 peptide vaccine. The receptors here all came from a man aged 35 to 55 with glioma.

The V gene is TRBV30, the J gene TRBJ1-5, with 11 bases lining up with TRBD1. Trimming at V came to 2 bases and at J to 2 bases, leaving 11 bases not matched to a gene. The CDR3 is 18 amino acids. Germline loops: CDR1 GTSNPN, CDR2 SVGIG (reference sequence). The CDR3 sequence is CAWSCSTDRGLRNQPQHF. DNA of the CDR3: TGTGCCTGGAGTTGCTCTACGGACAGGGGGCTTCGCAATCAGCCCCAGCATTTT.

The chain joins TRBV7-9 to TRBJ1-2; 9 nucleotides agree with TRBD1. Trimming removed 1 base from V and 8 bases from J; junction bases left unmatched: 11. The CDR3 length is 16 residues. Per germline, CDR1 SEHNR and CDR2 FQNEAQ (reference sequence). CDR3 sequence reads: CASSLDSDRGGQGYTF. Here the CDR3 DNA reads TGTGCCAGCAGCTTAGATTCGGACAGGGGTGGTCAGGGCTACACCTTC.

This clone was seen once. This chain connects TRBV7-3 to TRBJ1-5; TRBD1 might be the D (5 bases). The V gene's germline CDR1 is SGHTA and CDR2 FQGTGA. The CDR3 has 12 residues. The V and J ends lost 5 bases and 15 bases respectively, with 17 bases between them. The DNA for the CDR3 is TGTGCCAGCAGCATTCCGGGGCCCAAGCTGCATTTT. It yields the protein CASSIPGPKLHF.

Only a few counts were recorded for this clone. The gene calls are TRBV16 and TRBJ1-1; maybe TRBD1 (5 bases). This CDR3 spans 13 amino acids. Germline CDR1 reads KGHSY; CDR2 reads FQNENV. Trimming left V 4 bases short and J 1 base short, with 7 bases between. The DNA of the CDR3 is TGTGCCAGCAGCCCAGGGTGGAACACTGAAGCTTTCTTT. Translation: CASSPGWNTEAFF.

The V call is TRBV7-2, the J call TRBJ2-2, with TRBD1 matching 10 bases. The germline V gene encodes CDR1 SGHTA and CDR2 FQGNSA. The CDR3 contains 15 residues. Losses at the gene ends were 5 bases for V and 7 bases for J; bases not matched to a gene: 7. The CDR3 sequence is CASSQPGQGIGELFF. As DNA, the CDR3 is TGTGCCAGCAGCCAACCGGGACAGGGGATCGGGGAGCTGTTTTTT.

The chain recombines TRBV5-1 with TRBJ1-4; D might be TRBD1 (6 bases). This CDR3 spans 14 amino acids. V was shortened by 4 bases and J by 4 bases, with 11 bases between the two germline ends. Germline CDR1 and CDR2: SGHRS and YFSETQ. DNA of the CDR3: TGCGCCAGCAGCCCCGGACAGCTTAATGAAAAACTGTTTTTT. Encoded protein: CASSPGQLNEKLFF.

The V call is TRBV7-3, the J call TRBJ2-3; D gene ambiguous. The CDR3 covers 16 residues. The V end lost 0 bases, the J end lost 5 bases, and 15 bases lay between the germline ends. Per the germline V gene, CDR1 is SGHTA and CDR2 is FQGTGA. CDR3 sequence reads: CASSLTLASARDTQYF. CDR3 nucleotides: TGTGCCAGCAGCTTAACGTTAGCATCCGCTAGAGATACGCAGTATTTT.

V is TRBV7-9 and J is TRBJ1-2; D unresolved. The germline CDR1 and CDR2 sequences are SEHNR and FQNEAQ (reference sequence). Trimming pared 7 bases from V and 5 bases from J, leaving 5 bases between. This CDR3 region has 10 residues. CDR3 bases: TGTGCCAGCAAGGCTTATGGCTACACCTTC. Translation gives CASKAYGYTF.

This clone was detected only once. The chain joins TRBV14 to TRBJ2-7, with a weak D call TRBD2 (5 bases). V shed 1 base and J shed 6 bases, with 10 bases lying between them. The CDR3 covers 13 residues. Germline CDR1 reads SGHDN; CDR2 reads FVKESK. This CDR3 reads CASSQVRGVEQYF. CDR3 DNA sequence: TGTGCCAGCAGCCAAGTTCGGGGTGTCGAGCAGTACTTC.

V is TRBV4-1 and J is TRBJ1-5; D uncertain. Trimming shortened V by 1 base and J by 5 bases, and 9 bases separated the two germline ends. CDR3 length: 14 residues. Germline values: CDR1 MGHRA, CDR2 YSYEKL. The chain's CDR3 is CASSQVGDYQPQHF. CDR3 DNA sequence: TGCGCCAGCAGCCAAGTGGGAGACTATCAGCCCCAGCATTTT.

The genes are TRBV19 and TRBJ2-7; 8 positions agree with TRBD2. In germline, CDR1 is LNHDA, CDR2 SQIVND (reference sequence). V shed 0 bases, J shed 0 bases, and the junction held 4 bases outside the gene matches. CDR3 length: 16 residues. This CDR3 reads CASSIDPSGSSYEQYF. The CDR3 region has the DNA TGTGCCAGTAGTATAGATCCCAGCGGGAGCTCCTACGAGCAGTACTTC.

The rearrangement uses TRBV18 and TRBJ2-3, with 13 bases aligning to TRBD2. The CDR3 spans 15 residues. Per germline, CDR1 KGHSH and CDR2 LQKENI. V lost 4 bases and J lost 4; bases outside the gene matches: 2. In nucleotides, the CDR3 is TGTGCCAGCTCACTTGGGACTAGCGGGGCAGATACGCAGTATTTT. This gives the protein CASSLGTSGADTQYF.

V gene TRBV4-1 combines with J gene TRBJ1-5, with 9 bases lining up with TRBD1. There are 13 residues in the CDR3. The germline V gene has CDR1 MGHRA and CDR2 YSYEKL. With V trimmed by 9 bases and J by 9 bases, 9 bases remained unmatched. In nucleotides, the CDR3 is TGCGCCAGTCAAGAGGGACAGGGACGGCCCCAGCATTTT. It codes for CASQEGQGRPQHF.

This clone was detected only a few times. CDR3 in amino acids: CASGPVTYNEQFF. The CDR3 nucleotides read TGTGCCAGCGGTCCGGTGACCTACAATGAGCAGTTCTTC. The chain joins TRBV5-6 to TRBJ2-1; D remains unclear. CDR1 is SGHDT, CDR2 YYEEEE, per germline. The V end was cut by 7 bases, the J end by 2 bases, with 10 bases between. This CDR3 has 13 residues.

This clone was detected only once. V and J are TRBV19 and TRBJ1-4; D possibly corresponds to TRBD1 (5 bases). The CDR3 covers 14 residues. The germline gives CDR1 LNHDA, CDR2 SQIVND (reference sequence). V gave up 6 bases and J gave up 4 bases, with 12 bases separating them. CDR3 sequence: CASRPGLINEKLFF. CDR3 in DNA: TGTGCCAGTAGGCCGGGACTGATTAATGAAAAACTGTTTTTT.

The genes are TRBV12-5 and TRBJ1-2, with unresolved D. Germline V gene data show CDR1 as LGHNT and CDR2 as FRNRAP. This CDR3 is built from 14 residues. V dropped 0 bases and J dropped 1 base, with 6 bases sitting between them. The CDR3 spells CASGLVPNNYGYTF. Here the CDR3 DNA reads TGTGCTAGTGGTTTGGTCCCGAATAACTATGGCTACACCTTC.

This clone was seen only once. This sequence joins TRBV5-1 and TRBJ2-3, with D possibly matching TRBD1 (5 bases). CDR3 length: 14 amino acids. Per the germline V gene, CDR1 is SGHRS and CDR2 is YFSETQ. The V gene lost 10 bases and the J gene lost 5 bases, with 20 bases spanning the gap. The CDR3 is CAGQKDGSGDTQYF. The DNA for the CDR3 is TGCGCCGGACAAAAGGACGGCTCGGGAGATACGCAGTATTTT.

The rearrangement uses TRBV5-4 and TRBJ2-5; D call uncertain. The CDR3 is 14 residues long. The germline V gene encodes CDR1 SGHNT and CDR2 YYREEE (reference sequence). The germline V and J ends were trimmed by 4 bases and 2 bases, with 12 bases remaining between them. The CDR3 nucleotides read TGTGCCAGCAGCGTCCCCGCGAGTCAAGAGACCCAGTACTTC. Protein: CASSVPASQETQYF.

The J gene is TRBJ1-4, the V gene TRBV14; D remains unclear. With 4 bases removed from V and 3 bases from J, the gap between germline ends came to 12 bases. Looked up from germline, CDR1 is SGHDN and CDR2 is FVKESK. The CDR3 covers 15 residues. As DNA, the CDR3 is TGTGCCAGCAGCCGTTTATGGACGCCTAATGAAAAACTGTTTTTT. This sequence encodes CASSRLWTPNEKLFF. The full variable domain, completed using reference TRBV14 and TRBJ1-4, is EAGVTQFPSHSVIEKGQTVTLRCDPISGHDNLYWYRRVMGKEIKFLLHFVKESKQDESGMPNNRFLAERTGGTYSTLKVQPAELEDSGVYFCASSRLWTPNEKLFFGSGTQLSVL.

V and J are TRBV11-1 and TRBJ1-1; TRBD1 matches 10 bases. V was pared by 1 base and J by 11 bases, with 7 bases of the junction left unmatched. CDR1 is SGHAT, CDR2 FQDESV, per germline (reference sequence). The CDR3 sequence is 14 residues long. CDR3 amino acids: CASSLGRDRGLAFF. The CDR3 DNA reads TGTGCCAGCAGCTTAGGCCGGGACAGGGGTTTGGCTTTCTTT.

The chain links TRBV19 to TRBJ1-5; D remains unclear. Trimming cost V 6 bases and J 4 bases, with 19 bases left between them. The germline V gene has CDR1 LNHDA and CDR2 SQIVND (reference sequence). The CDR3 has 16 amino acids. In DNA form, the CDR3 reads TGTGCCAGTAGCCCGCCCCGGGGTTGGAAGAATCAGCCCCAGCATTTT. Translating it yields CASSPPRGWKNQPQHF.

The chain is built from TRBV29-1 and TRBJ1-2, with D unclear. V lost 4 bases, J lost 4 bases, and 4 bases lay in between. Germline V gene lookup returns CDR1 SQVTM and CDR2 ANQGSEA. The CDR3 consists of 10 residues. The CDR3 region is CSVGLYGYTF. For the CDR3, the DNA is TGCAGCGTTGGTCTCTATGGCTACACCTTC.